A selection of T cell receptor beta chains follows, all from one sample in a study of PD-1 blockade in mismatch repair-deficient tumors. Libraries were prepared by immunoSEQ multiplex PCR; TCRdb keeps only in-frame clonotypes and omits some of them. The sample contains tens of thousands of clones, less than 90% of which appear only once. The sequences come from PBMCs, collected approximately 6 weeks after starting pembrolizumab. These receptor sequences come from an adult with mismatch repair-deficient cancer. CDR3s include the opening cysteine and the closing phenylalanine or tryptophan. Each record gives: clone size, J gene, V gene, D gene, CDR3 DNA, CDR3 protein. A D gene is named only where the DNA matches it firmly. Clone size, where shown, is once, few, many, or a class for clones that have expanded.

clone size: once
J gene: TRBJ1-4
V gene: TRBV29-1
D gene: NA
CDR3 DNA: TGCAGCGTTGACGGACTTGATGAAAAACTGTTTTTT
CDR3 protein: CSVDGLDEKLFF

clone size: NA
J gene: TRBJ2-7
V gene: TRBV27
D gene: TRBD1
CDR3 DNA: TGTGCCAGCAGCCACAGGGGGCTTGACTACGAGCAGTACTTC
CDR3 protein: CASSHRGLDYEQYF

clone size: NA
J gene: TRBJ2-1
V gene: TRBV11-3
D gene: TRBD1
CDR3 DNA: TGTGCCAGCAGCTTATCCTCCCGAGGGGGCGGGCTTTACAATGAGCAGTTCTTC
CDR3 protein: CASSLSSRGGGLYNEQFF

clone size: NA
J gene: TRBJ1-3
V gene: TRBV2
D gene: NA
CDR3 DNA: TGTGCCAGCAGGTTTCTTACGAGCGGAAACACCATATATTTT
CDR3 protein: CASRFLTSGNTIYF

clone size: NA
J gene: TRBJ2-3
V gene: TRBV27
D gene: TRBD1
CDR3 DNA: TGTGCCAGCAGTTTATGGGGTCACCCGCAGGGGGCAGATACGCAGTATTTT
CDR3 protein: CASSLWGHPQGADTQYF

clone size: NA
J gene: TRBJ2-7
V gene: TRBV19
D gene: TRBD2
CDR3 DNA: TGTGCCAGTAGTACCCTAGCGGGAGGCCGTTACGAGCAGTACTTC
CDR3 protein: CASSTLAGGRYEQYF

clone size: NA
J gene: TRBJ2-7
V gene: TRBV28
D gene: NA
CDR3 DNA: TGTGCCAGCAGTTTCCGGGACATCTACGAGCAGTACTTC
CDR3 protein: CASSFRDIYEQYF

clone size: NA
J gene: TRBJ2-7
V gene: TRBV5-1
D gene: NA
CDR3 DNA: TGCGCCAGCAGCTCATCACAGGGCCTATCCTACGAGCAGTACTTC
CDR3 protein: CASSSSQGLSYEQYF

clone size: few
J gene: TRBJ2-7
V gene: TRBV28
D gene: NA
CDR3 DNA: TGTGCCAGCACCCTGGGGACATACGACGAGCAGTACTTC
CDR3 protein: CASTLGTYDEQYF

clone size: NA
J gene: TRBJ2-7
V gene: TRBV6-5
D gene: TRBD2
CDR3 DNA: TGTGCCAGCAGTTTTCAGCCCACTAGCGGGCCCTACGAGCAGTACTTC
CDR3 protein: CASSFQPTSGPYEQYF

clone size: NA
J gene: TRBJ2-7
V gene: TRBV18
D gene: TRBD1
CDR3 DNA: TGTGCCAGCTCACCGAAGAGACAGGGCTCCTACGAGCAGTACTTC
CDR3 protein: CASSPKRQGSYEQYF

clone size: NA
J gene: TRBJ2-3
V gene: TRBV9
D gene: TRBD2
CDR3 DNA: TGTGCCAGCAGCCGGCCGGGACTAGCGAACACAGATACGCAGTATTTT
CDR3 protein: CASSRPGLANTDTQYF

clone size: NA
J gene: TRBJ2-1
V gene: TRBV9
D gene: TRBD2
CDR3 DNA: TGTGCCAGCAGCCCCCGGGGACTAGCGGGAGCCCCAAACAATGAGCAGTTCTTC
CDR3 protein: CASSPRGLAGAPNNEQFF

clone size: NA
J gene: TRBJ2-1
V gene: TRBV5-1
D gene: NA
CDR3 DNA: TGCGCCAGCAGCTTGGACAGGGGGGGGTACAATGAGCAGTTCTTC
CDR3 protein: CASSLDRGGYNEQFF

clone size: NA
J gene: TRBJ1-4
V gene: TRBV2
D gene: TRBD1
CDR3 DNA: TGTGCCAGCAGTGGAGGACAGGGAGAAAAACTGTTTTTT
CDR3 protein: CASSGGQGEKLFF

clone size: NA
J gene: TRBJ2-1
V gene: TRBV19
D gene: TRBD2
CDR3 DNA: TGTGCCAGTAGTTCTAGCGGGAGGTGGAATGAGCAGTTCTTC
CDR3 protein: CASSSSGRWNEQFF

clone size: NA
J gene: TRBJ1-1
V gene: TRBV30
D gene: NA
CDR3 DNA: TGTGCCTGGAGCGCACAGGGTATGAACACTGAAGCTTTCTTT
CDR3 protein: CAWSAQGMNTEAFF

clone size: NA
J gene: TRBJ1-6
V gene: TRBV5-8
D gene: TRBD1
CDR3 DNA: TGTGCCAGCAGCCTGAACAGGGGATTTTATAATTCACCCCTCCACTTT
CDR3 protein: CASSLNRGFYNSPLHF

clone size: NA
J gene: TRBJ2-2
V gene: TRBV28
D gene: NA
CDR3 DNA: TGTGCCAGCAAACTCGTCACCGGGTTCCTCGGGGTCACCGGGGAGCTGTTTTTT
CDR3 protein: CASKLVTGFLGVTGELFF

clone size: NA
J gene: TRBJ2-3
V gene: TRBV5-1
D gene: TRBD1
CDR3 DNA: TGCGCCAGCAGCCCTACTGGGGGACAGAGGACAGATACGCAGTATTTT
CDR3 protein: CASSPTGGQRTDTQYF

clone size: NA
J gene: TRBJ2-5
V gene: TRBV7-9
D gene: NA
CDR3 DNA: TGTGCCAGCAGCTTAGCTAGTACCCCAGAGACCCAGTACTTC
CDR3 protein: CASSLASTPETQYF

clone size: NA
J gene: TRBJ2-3
V gene: TRBV18
D gene: TRBD1
CDR3 DNA: TGTGCCAGCTCACTTCCGGGACAGGGGTTAGATACGCAGTATTTT
CDR3 protein: CASSLPGQGLDTQYF

clone size: NA
J gene: TRBJ1-1
V gene: TRBV19
D gene: NA
CDR3 DNA: TGTGCCAGTAGTAGCATACAGGGTTATAACACTGAAGCTTTCTTT
CDR3 protein: CASSSIQGYNTEAFF

clone size: NA
J gene: TRBJ1-1
V gene: TRBV6-6
D gene: TRBD1
CDR3 DNA: TGTGCCAGCAACCTGGGGACAGCTCGATTTGAAGCTTTCTTT
CDR3 protein: CASNLGTARFEAFF

clone size: NA
J gene: TRBJ2-7
V gene: TRBV6-1
D gene: TRBD2
CDR3 DNA: TGTGCCAGCAGTGCCGTGACTAGCGGGAGAACCTACGAGCAGTACTTC
CDR3 protein: CASSAVTSGRTYEQYF

clone size: NA
J gene: TRBJ1-1
V gene: TRBV2
D gene: TRBD1
CDR3 DNA: TGTGCCAGCAGTGAAGGGGGGACAGGGCTAGGCACTGAAGCTTTCTTT
CDR3 protein: CASSEGGTGLGTEAFF

clone size: NA
J gene: TRBJ2-2
V gene: TRBV11-2
D gene: NA
CDR3 DNA: TGTGCCAGCAGCTTCGTGGGACAAAAGGGCACCGGGGAGCTGTTTTTT
CDR3 protein: CASSFVGQKGTGELFF

clone size: NA
J gene: TRBJ2-1
V gene: TRBV11-3
D gene: NA
CDR3 DNA: TGTGCCAGCCGGGGGAGAACGGATGAGCAGTTCTTC
CDR3 protein: CASRGRTDEQFF

clone size: NA
J gene: TRBJ2-5
V gene: TRBV6-5
D gene: TRBD1
CDR3 DNA: TGTGCCAGCAGTTACAGGGGGCGGTTGGAGACCCAGTACTTC
CDR3 protein: CASSYRGRLETQYF

clone size: NA
J gene: TRBJ2-7
V gene: TRBV4-1
D gene: TRBD2
CDR3 DNA: TGCGCCAGCAGCCAATCCGGGACTAGCGGCTACGAGCAGTACTTC
CDR3 protein: CASSQSGTSGYEQYF

clone size: NA
J gene: TRBJ2-1
V gene: TRBV5-1
D gene: NA
CDR3 DNA: TGCGCCAGCAGCGCAGACCCGGGAGTTACTATTTTTATCTCCTACAATGAGCAGTTCTTC
CDR3 protein: CASSADPGVTIFISYNEQFF

clone size: NA
J gene: TRBJ2-3
V gene: TRBV18
D gene: NA
CDR3 DNA: TGTGCCAGCTCGCTATACACAGATACGCAGTATTTT
CDR3 protein: CASSLYTDTQYF

clone size: few
J gene: TRBJ2-7
V gene: TRBV5-1
D gene: TRBD1
CDR3 DNA: TGCGCCAGCAGCTTCCGGGACAGCGAAGCGCAGCAGTACTTC
CDR3 protein: CASSFRDSEAQQYF

clone size: NA
J gene: TRBJ2-3
V gene: TRBV14
D gene: TRBD1
CDR3 DNA: TGTGCCAGCAGTCGGGACAGCAACACAGATACGCAGTATTTT
CDR3 protein: CASSRDSNTDTQYF

clone size: NA
J gene: TRBJ2-1
V gene: TRBV28
D gene: NA
CDR3 DNA: TGTGCCAGCAGTACGGGACAAAGTAGGCATGAGCAGTTCTTC
CDR3 protein: CASSTGQSRHEQFF